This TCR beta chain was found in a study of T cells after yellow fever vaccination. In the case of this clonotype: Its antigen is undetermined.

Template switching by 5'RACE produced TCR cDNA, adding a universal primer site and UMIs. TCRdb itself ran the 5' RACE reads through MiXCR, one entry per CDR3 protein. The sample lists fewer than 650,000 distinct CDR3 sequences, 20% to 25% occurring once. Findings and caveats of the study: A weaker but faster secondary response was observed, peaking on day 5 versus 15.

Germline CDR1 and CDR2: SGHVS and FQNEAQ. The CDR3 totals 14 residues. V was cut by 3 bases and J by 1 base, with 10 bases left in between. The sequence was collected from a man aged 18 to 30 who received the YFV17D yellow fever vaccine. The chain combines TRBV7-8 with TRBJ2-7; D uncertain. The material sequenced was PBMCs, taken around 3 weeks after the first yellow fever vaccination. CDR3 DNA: TGTGCCAGCAGCTTGATCCTCGGGTCCTACGAGCAGTACTTC. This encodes CASSLILGSYEQYF.